The 5 T cell receptor beta chains presented below share a single source sample, sequenced in a study of T cell clones after liver transplantation. Measured with immunoSEQ multiplex PCR; TCRdb has only the in-frame clones, and not every one. The sample has 65,000 to 85,000 clones; 80% to 90% are singletons. This specimen was CD4+ T cells from blood, taken around 50 months after liver transplant. The source of these receptors is a human patient who received a liver transplant. Some T cells may trace back to the graft donor.

The V gene is TRBV11-2, the J gene TRBJ1-2; D is possibly TRBD1 (5 bases). Trimming removed 4 bases at V and 8 bases at J, with 8 bases between. This CDR3 has 11 amino acids. CDR1 and CDR2 from the germline V gene are SGHAT and FQNNGV. The CDR3 is CASSWRGGYTF. For the CDR3, the DNA is TGTGCCAGCAGCTGGAGGGGCGGCTACACCTTC. The whole variable domain, filled in from reference TRBV11-2 and TRBJ1-2, reads EAGVAQSPRYKIIEKRQSVAFWCNPISGHATLYWYQQILGQGPKLLIQFQNNGVVDDSQLPKDRFSAERLKGVDSTLKIQPAKLEDSAVYLCASSWRGGYTFGSGTRLTVV.

The chain joins TRBV7-7 to TRBJ2-5; D ambiguous. This CDR3 spans 14 amino acids. The germline V gene has CDR1 SSHAT and CDR2 FNYEAQ (reference sequence). Trimming removed 3 bases from V and 5 bases from J, with 13 bases in between. The CDR3 coding sequence is TGTGCCAGCAGCTTGGGCCCCGTCGGGGAGACCCAGTACTTC. Amino acids: CASSLGPVGETQYF.

The gene calls are TRBV2 and TRBJ1-2, with unresolved D. The CDR3 sequence is 10 residues long. Trimming removed 8 bases from V and 8 bases from J, with 9 bases in between. CDR1 and CDR2 from the germline V gene are SNHLY and FYNNEI. CDR3 loop: CASGSVGYTF. The CDR3 bases are TGTGCCAGCGGTTCGGTAGGCTACACCTTC.

This chain joins TRBV10-3 and TRBJ1-1, with 7 bases that match TRBD1. Germline trimming cut 6 bases from V and 1 base from J; bases unmatched to any gene: 11. Looked up from germline, CDR1 is ENHRY and CDR2 is SYGVKD. This CDR3 has 16 residues. The CDR3 loop reads CAISQTQGGENTEAFF. The CDR3 DNA reads as TGTGCCATCAGCCAGACTCAGGGGGGGGAGAACACTGAAGCTTTCTTT.

The chain is built from TRBV7-2 and TRBJ1-4; 9 bases map to TRBD1. The CDR3 has 14 amino acids. Germline V lookup: CDR1 SGHTA, CDR2 FQGNSA. The ends lost 5 bases at V and 6 bases at J; junction bases unmatched: 4. CDR3 bases: TGTGCCAGCAGCGCACAGGGGGCGCATGAAAAACTGTTTTTT. This encodes CASSAQGAHEKLFF.